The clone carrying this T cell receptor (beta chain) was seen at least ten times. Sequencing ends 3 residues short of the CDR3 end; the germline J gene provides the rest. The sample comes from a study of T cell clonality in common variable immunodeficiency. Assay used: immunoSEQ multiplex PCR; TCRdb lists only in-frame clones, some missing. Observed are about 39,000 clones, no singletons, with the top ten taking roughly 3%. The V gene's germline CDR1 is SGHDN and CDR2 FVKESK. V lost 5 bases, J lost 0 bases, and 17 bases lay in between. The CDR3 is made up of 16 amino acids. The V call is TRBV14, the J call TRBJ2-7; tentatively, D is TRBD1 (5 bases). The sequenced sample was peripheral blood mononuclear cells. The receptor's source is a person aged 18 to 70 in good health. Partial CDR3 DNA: TGTGCCAGCAGCTTATGGGGCACCAAAAACTCCTACGAG. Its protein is CASSLWGTKNSYE. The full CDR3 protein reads CASSLWGTKNSYEQYF.